This T cell receptor (beta chain) was found in a study of T-cell memory formation after mild COVID-19. Study details: Each donor largely had its own TCR clusters. Study-wide findings and caveats: There were some responding clones in pre-infection memory, which suggested that cross-reactive memory had joined.

Trimming removed 2 bases from V and 6 bases from J, with 12 bases in between. Per the germline V gene, CDR1 is SGHKS and CDR2 is YYEKEE (reference sequence). The CDR3 covers 13 residues. This clonotype was seen a few times. Its antigen is not identified. Amplification by 5'RACE using constant-segment primers produced TCR alpha and TCR beta cDNA libraries that carried sample barcodes and UMIs. TCRdb passed the 5' RACE reads through MiXCR, listing each CDR3 protein once. The data hold roughly 500,000 distinct CDR3 sequences, with 20% observed a single time. The TCR comes from an adult woman who had mild COVID-19 (a few samples of this study predate the infection). Cell type and time point are not known. V and J are TRBV5-5 and TRBJ2-7; D is possibly TRBD2 (6 bases). The source material was PBMCs or a T cell subset sorted from them (not recorded which). Written as DNA, the CDR3 is TGTGCCAGCAGCTTCGGGGGTTACGCCGAGCAGTACTTC. Amino acids: CASSFGGYAEQYF.